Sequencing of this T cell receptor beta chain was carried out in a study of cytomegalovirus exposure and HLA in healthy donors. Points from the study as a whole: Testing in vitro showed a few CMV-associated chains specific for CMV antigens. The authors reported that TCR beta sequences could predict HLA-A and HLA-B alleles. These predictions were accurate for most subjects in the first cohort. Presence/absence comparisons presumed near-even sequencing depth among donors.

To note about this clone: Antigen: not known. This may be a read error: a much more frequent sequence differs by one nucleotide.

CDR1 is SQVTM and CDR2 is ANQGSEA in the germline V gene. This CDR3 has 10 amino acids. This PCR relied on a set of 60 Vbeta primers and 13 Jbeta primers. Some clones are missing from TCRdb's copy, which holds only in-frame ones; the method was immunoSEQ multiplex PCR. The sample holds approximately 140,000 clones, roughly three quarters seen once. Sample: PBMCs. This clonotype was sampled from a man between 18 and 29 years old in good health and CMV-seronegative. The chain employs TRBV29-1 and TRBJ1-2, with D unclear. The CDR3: CSVLTGGYSF. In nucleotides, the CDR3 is TGCAGCGTCCTGACTGGTGGCTACTCCTTC.